This TCR beta chain was sequenced in a study of tumor-infiltrating lymphocytes in primary liver carcinoma. A constant-region primer primed TCR beta cDNA synthesis from 500 to 550 ng of total RNA. Investigators got TCR beta libraries out of three nested multiplex PCR rounds, done with slightly modified ARM-PCR. Two initial PCR rounds of about 10 cycles each paired TRBV1-TRBV30 forward primers with a C-beta reverse primer. TCRdb reprocessed the multiplex PCR reads via MiXCR and lists one record per CDR3 protein. Seen here are about 330,000 distinct CDR3 sequences, less than 75% observed once, and the top ten hold 5.5% to 8%. Alongside blood RNA obtained from unsorted whole blood, germline DNA was also extracted. In this sample, this clonotype turned up once. Its antigen is unidentified. Per germline, CDR1 MNHNY and CDR2 SVGAGI (reference sequence). Unmatched junction bases numbered 11, after V lost 2 bases and J lost 9 bases. This CDR3 region has 17 residues.

Findings and caveats of the study: Bulk unsorted sampling precluded comparing CD4+ and CD8+ repertoires. Tumor region pairs shared more overlap than did tumor-adjacent and tumor-blood pairs.

The TCR sequence derives from a man aged 35 to 55 with primary liver carcinoma and hepatitis B virus infection. The specimen was peripheral blood. This chain connects TRBV6-6 to TRBJ1-6; 9 bases are a match to TRBD1. The CDR3 DNA sequence: TGTGCCAGCAGTTACCTTCCAACCGGGACAGGGTGTTCACCCCTCCACTTT. Protein sequence: CASSYLPTGTGCSPLHF.